This TCR beta chain was sequenced in a study of shared clonotypes between healthy human individuals. Study-level background: CD4 naive and memory got three plates each, CD8 naive two, CD8 memory one. Study observations and caveats: Sharing across a few donors was seen in 4% to 5% of naive CD4 clonotypes.

The naive CD8 subset, CD45RO-negative cells positively selected for CCR7, excluded terminally differentiated effector memory CD45RA+ cells. For this clone: The antigen is unknown.

J lost 7 bases, V lost 8 bases, and 1 base had no gene match. The CDR3 loop spans 10 amino acids. CDR1 SNHLY and CDR2 FYNNEI come from the germline V gene. The test was conducted at deep level. Using immunoSEQ multiplex PCR, the repertoire was profiled, and TCRdb retains in-frame clones only, with some absent. The sample has about 680,000 clones; roughly nine tenths are singletons. The V and J genes are TRBV2 and TRBJ2-5; 7 bases match TRBD2. This TCR was recovered from a man under 40 in good health. What was sequenced was naive CD8+ T cells sorted from blood. CDR3 protein: CASAGVTQYF. CDR3 nucleotide sequence: TGTGCCAGCGCGGGGGTGACCCAGTACTTC.